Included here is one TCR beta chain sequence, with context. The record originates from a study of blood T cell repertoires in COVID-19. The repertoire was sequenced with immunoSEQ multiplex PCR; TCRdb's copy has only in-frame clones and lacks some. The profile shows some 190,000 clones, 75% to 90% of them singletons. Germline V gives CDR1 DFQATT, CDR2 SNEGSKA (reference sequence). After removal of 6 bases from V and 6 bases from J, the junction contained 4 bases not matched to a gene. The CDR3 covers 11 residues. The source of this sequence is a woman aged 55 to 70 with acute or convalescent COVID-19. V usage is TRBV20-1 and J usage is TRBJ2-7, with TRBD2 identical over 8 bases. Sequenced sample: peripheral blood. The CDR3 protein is CSAIAGREQYF. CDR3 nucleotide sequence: TGCAGTGCAATAGCGGGACGCGAGCAGTACTTC.